This T cell receptor (beta chain) was profiled in a study of blood T cell repertoires in COVID-19. Study details: The United States, Italy and Spain provided the acute and convalescent COVID-19 samples. T cells, B-cell-depleted T cells, or PBMCs provided the cDNA or gDNA that served as material.

The CDR3 is made up of 18 amino acids. The V gene end was trimmed by 6 bases and the J gene end by 4 bases; junction bases not matched to a gene: 15. Germline CDR1 reads MNHEY; CDR2 reads SMNVEV (reference sequence). In the authors' methods: Cell counts per sample came from amplifying reference gene primers. This table comes from immunoSEQ multiplex PCR, and its TCRdb copy is limited to in-frame clones, with some not included. V and J calls and clone size are as listed in that table; D and trimming were resolved from the DNA. The data contain roughly 60,000 clones, roughly 77% of them seen just once; the ten biggest clones take up 15%.

J is TRBJ1-2 and V is TRBV27; TRBD1 matches 12 bases. The specimen sequenced was peripheral blood. This TCR came from an elderly man with acute or convalescent COVID-19. The CDR3 nucleotides read TGTGCCAGCAGGTCCCGGTCGGGACAGGGGGCGCGGGGCTATGGCTACACCTTC. It yields the protein CASRSRSGQGARGYGYTF.